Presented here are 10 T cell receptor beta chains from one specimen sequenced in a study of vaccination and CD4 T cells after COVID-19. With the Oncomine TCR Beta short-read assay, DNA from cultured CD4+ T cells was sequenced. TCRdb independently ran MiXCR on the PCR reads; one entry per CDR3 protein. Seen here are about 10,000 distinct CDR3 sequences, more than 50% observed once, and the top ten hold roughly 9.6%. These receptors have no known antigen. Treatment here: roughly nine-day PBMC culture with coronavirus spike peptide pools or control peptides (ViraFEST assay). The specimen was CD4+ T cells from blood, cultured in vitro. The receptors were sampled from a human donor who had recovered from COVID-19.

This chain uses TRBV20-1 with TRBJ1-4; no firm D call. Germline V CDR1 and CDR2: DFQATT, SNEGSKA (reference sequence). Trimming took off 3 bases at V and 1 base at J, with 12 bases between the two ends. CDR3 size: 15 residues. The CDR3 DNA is TGCAGTGCTAGCCTCACATTGTTAACTAATGAAAAACTGTTTTTT. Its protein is CSASLTLLTNEKLFF.

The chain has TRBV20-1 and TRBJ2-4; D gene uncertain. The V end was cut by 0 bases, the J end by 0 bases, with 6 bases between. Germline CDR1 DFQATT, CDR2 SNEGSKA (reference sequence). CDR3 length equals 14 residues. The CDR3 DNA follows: TGCAGTGCTAGAGATCGGATAGCCAAAAACATTCAGTACTTC. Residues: CSARDRIAKNIQYF.

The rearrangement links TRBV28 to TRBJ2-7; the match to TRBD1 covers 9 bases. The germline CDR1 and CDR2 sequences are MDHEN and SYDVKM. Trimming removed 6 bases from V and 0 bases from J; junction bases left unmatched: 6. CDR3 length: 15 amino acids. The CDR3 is CASRQPGQGSYEQYF. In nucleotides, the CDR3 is TGTGCCAGCAGGCAACCGGGACAGGGCTCCTACGAGCAGTACTTC.

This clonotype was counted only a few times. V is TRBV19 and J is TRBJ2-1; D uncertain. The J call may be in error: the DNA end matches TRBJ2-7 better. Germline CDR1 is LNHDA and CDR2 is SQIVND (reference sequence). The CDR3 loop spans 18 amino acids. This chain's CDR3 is CASSIGRFPEEGIHEQYF. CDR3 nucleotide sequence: TGTGCCAGTAGTATCGGTCGATTCCCGGAAGAAGGGATCCACGAGCAGTACTTC.

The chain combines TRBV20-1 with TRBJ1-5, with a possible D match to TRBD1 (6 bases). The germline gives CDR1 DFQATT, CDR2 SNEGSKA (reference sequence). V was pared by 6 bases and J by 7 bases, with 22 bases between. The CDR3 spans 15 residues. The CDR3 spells CSADGGRGVYQPQHF. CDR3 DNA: TGCAGTGCCGACGGGGGAAGGGGGGTTTACCAGCCCCAGCATTTT.

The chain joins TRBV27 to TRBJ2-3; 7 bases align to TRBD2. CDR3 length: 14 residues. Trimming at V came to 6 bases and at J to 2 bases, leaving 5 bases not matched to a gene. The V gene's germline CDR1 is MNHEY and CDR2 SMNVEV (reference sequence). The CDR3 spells CASRRDYLTDTQYF. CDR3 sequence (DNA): TGTGCCAGCAGGCGGGACTACCTCACAGATACGCAGTATTTT.

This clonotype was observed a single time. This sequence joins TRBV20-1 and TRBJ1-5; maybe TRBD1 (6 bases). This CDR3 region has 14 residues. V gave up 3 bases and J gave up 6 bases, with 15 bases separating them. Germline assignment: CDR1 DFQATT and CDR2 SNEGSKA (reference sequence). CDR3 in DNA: TGCAGTGCTAGCGATACAGGGTTGGCTCAGCCCCAGCATTTT. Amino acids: CSASDTGLAQPQHF.

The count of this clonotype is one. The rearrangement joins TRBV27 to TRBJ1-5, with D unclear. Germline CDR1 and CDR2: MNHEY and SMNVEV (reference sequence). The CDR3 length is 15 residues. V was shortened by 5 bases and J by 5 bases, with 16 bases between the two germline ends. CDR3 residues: CASSPGVGEDQPQHF. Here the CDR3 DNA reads TGTGCCAGCAGTCCCGGGGTCGGGGAAGATCAGCCCCAGCATTTT.

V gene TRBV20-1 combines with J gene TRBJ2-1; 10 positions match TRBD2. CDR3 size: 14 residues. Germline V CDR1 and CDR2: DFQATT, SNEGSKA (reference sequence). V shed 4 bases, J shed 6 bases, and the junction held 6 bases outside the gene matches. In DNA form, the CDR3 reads TGCAGTGCTACAGCGGGAGGGCGAAGCAATGAGCAGTTCTTC. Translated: CSATAGGRSNEQFF.

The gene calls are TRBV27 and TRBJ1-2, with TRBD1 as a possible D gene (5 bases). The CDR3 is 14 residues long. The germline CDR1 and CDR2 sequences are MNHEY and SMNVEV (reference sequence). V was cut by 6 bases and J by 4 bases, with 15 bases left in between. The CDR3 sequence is CASRQTAASYGYTF. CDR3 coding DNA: TGTGCCAGCAGACAGACAGCCGCAAGCTATGGCTACACCTTC.